This T cell receptor (beta chain) was sequenced for a study of CD8 T cells in Susac syndrome. CDR3 length: 16 residues. CDR1 and CDR2 from the germline V gene are LGHDT and YNNKEL (reference sequence). Deletions cut 2 bases from V and 0 bases from J, with 14 bases between. CD8+ and CD4+ T cells taken from blood had their TCR beta sequenced. Patients with stable or active relapsing-remitting disease, all of them treatment-naive, made up the multiple sclerosis controls. The CD8+ and CD4+ T cells were negatively isolated, with the TEMRA cells enriched by FACS. With random hexamers, reverse transcription was performed on about 0.45 to 1 ug of RNA. TCR beta CDR3 was amplified by immunoSEQ multiplex PCR. This amplification extended across 54 Vbeta and 13 Jbeta segments. TCRdb fed the immunoSEQ multiplex PCR reads into MiXCR, producing one record per CDR3 protein. The sample lists a few hundred thousand distinct CDR3 sequences, 65% to 90% occurring once.

Source material: CD8+ T cells from PBMCs. This chain uses TRBV3-1 with TRBJ2-7; perhaps D is TRBD1 or TRBD2 (6 bases each). The receptor's source is a human donor with multiple sclerosis. CDR3 sequence reads: CASSQFGGVSSYEQYF. The CDR3 coding sequence is TGTGCCAGCAGCCAATTCGGGGGCGTGAGCTCCTACGAGCAGTACTTC.